This T cell receptor (beta chain) was recorded in a study of siplizumab effects on memory and regulatory T cells. Libraries were prepared by immunoSEQ multiplex PCR; TCRdb keeps only in-frame clonotypes and omits some of them. Of approximately 100,000 clones listed, around 94% are singletons. This CDR3 spans 15 amino acids. V shed 6 bases and J shed 0 bases, with 12 bases lying between them. CDR1 LGHNA and CDR2 YNFKEQ come from the germline V gene. The V call is TRBV4-2, the J call TRBJ1-5, with D unresolved. This receptor was taken from a human donor in good health. The source material was Tregs sorted from blood. This CDR3 is CASSQRHNSNQPQHF. The CDR3 region has the DNA TGTGCCAGCAGTCAGAGACATAATAGCAATCAGCCCCAGCATTTT.